This T cell receptor beta chain originates from a study of blood T cell repertoires in COVID-19. The CDR3 sequence is 14 residues long. The V segment lost 3 bases and the J segment 9 bases; nucleotides outside the gene matches: 8. Germline values: CDR1 MNHEY, CDR2 SMNVEV (reference sequence). Clones were sequenced by immunoSEQ multiplex PCR, and TCRdb holds only the in-frame ones, with some missing. Here the sample spans tens of thousands of clones, approximately 86% being singletons. The sample comprised peripheral blood. The chain employs TRBV27 and TRBJ2-1, with 7 bases that match TRBD2. The TCR sequence derives from a woman aged 45-60 years with acute or convalescent COVID-19. CDR3 bases: TGTGCCAGCAGTTTCGGACTAGAGGGGAGTGAGCAGTTCTTC. Amino acid sequence: CASSFGLEGSEQFF.